This T cell receptor beta chain was captured by sequencing in a study of cytomegalovirus exposure and HLA in healthy donors. Study context: Of all 400 or so donors who were genotyped, 75% to 85% belonged to the Caucasian-associated ancestry cluster.

Primers for the PCR totalled 60 Vbeta and 13 Jbeta. Assay: immunoSEQ multiplex PCR; the TCRdb copy retains only in-frame clones and omits some. The table includes 150,000 to 200,000 clones, 80% to 90% detected once. V gave up 2 bases and J gave up 3 bases, with 11 bases separating them. Germline V gene data show CDR1 as SGHTA and CDR2 as FQGTGA. The CDR3 is made up of 14 amino acids. General study results and limits: Accurate predictions that matched the HLA-A and HLA-B alleles of most subjects were reportedly made from TCR beta sequences. About 180 TCR beta chains were listed as cytomegalovirus-associated.

As for this clone: No antigen is known for it.

Sequencing input: PBMCs. The chain carries TRBV7-3 and TRBJ2-7; tentatively, D is TRBD1 (5 bases). This sequence was found in a woman under 40 in good health and CMV-seropositive. The CDR3 bases are TGTGCCAGCAGCTTACAGGGTTCCAGCTACGAGCAGTACTTC. It codes for CASSLQGSSYEQYF.